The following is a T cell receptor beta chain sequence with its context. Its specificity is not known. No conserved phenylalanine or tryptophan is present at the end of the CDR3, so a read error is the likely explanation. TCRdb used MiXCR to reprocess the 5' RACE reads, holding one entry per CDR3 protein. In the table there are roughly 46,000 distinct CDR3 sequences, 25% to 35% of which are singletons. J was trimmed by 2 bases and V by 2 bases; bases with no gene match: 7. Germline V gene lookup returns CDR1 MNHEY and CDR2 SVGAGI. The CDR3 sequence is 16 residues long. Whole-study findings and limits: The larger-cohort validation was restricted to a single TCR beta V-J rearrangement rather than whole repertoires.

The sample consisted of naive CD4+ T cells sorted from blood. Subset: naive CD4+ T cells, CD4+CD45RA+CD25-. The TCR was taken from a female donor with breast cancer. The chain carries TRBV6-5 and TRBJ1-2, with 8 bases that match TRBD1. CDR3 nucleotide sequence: TGTGCCAGCAGTTACATCCGGACAGGGAAGAACTATGGCTACACCTAC. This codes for CASSYIRTGKNYGYTY.